The 14 T cell receptor beta chains given below trace back to one sample, sequenced in a study of blood T cell repertoires in COVID-19. The data were produced by immunoSEQ multiplex PCR, yet TCRdb's version contains in-frame clones alone and is incomplete. Of roughly 40,000 clones listed, 90% were seen once; the top ten hold about 2.6%. The sequencing sample was made of peripheral blood. The receptors derive from a man over 45 with active COVID-19.

V usage is TRBV19 and J usage is TRBJ1-2; D is unresolved. V gave up 4 bases and J gave up 3 bases, with 9 bases separating them. Germline CDR1 reads LNHDA; CDR2 reads SQIVND (reference sequence). CDR3 size: 13 residues. The CDR3 bases are TGTGCCAGTAGTACAGGAACCTACTATGGCTACACCTTC. It encodes CASSTGTYYGYTF.

The chain carries TRBV20-1 and TRBJ1-2; 8 nucleotides agree with TRBD1. Germline lookup yields CDR1 DFQATT and CDR2 SNEGSKA (reference sequence). The CDR3 consists of 15 residues. V lost 3 bases to trimming and J lost 5 bases; unmatched junction nucleotides: 11. The CDR3 DNA reads TGCAGTGCTAGTATTCCGGGACAGGAGAGTTATGGCTACACCTTC. It codes for CSASIPGQESYGYTF.

The rearrangement joins TRBV24-1 to TRBJ2-7, with a weak D call TRBD1 (5 bases). This CDR3 spans 14 amino acids. V lost 6 bases and J 3 bases, leaving 14 bases between the germline ends. Germline CDR1 KGHDR, CDR2 SFDVKD. In DNA form, the CDR3 reads TGTGCCACCAGTTCCGGCAGGGTGGACTACGAGCAGTACTTC. Amino acids: CATSSGRVDYEQYF.

This rearrangement joins TRBV6-2 or TRBV6-3 to TRBJ2-5, with TRBD2 identical over 8 bases. The CDR3 is made up of 18 amino acids. J lost 5 bases, V lost 6 bases, and 20 bases had no gene match. The germline CDR1 and CDR2 sequences are MNHEY and SVGEGT. The CDR3 bases are TGTGCCAGCAGCGTAAACGCCCCGGGACTAGGGATTGCTGAGACCCAGTACTTC. Protein: CASSVNAPGLGIAETQYF.

Written as DNA, the CDR3 is TGTGCCAGCAGCCCCGGGACAGGGGGCCCTAATCAGCCCCAGCATTTT. Protein sequence: CASSPGTGGPNQPQHF. V is TRBV5-4 and J is TRBJ1-5, with 12 bases identical to TRBD1. From germline, CDR1 is SGHNT and CDR2 YYREEE (reference sequence). Trimming cost V 4 bases and J 4 bases; bases outside gene matches: 6. The CDR3 sequence is 16 residues long.

This chain joins TRBV6-5 and TRBJ1-4, with 8 bases aligning to TRBD1. Trimming removed 5 bases from V and 0 bases from J; junction bases left unmatched: 2. CDR1 is MNHEY and CDR2 is SVGAGI in the germline V gene. This CDR3 contains 15 residues. The CDR3 DNA reads TGTGCCAGCAGTCGACAGGGGACAACTAATGAAAAACTGTTTTTT. This gives the protein CASSRQGTTNEKLFF.

The chain combines TRBV7-8 with TRBJ2-1; D is ambiguous. Trimming took off 6 bases at V and 8 bases at J, with 17 bases between the two ends. Germline CDR1 reads SGHVS; CDR2 reads FQNEAQ. This CDR3 has 14 residues. The CDR3 loop reads CASSFGSVQHEQFF. CDR3 nucleotide sequence: TGTGCCAGCAGTTTCGGGTCTGTACAACATGAGCAGTTCTTC.

This clone has only a few counts. The genes are TRBV28 and TRBJ1-2, with a tentative D call TRBD1 (6 bases). CDR1 and CDR2 from the germline V gene are MDHEN and SYDVKM. The CDR3 totals 18 residues. Trimming stripped 1 base from V and 0 bases from J, with 18 bases between. CDR3 amino acids: CASSLFTGGGQSNYGYTF. DNA of the CDR3: TGTGCCAGCAGTTTATTTACGGGCGGAGGACAGTCTAACTATGGCTACACCTTC.

This chain joins TRBV28 and TRBJ2-3; 10 bases agree with TRBD2. V shed 6 bases and J 2 bases; nucleotides not matched to a gene: 5. CDR3 length equals 15 residues. Germline CDR1 MDHEN, CDR2 SYDVKM. CDR3 loop: CASSPAGGYTDTQYF. DNA for the CDR3: TGTGCCAGCAGCCCAGCGGGGGGGTACACAGATACGCAGTATTTT.

The V gene is TRBV30, the J gene TRBJ1-3, with D hard to call. Looked up from germline, CDR1 is GTSNPN and CDR2 is SVGIG (reference sequence). The CDR3 length is 15 residues. V was pared by 1 base and J by 0 bases, with 10 bases between. The CDR3, as DNA: TGTGCCTGGAGTGATCGGCAGCGCTCTGGAAACACCATATATTTT. This gives the protein CAWSDRQRSGNTIYF.

The chain couples TRBV19 to TRBJ2-5, with D maybe TRBD1 (5 bases). This CDR3 spans 14 amino acids. The germline V gene has CDR1 LNHDA and CDR2 SQIVND (reference sequence). V was pared by 7 bases and J by 4 bases, with 16 bases between. This CDR3 is CASKGQRLSETQYF. CDR3 sequence (DNA): TGTGCCAGTAAGGGGCAGAGACTTTCAGAGACCCAGTACTTC.

The chain has TRBV4-1 and TRBJ2-5, with D possibly TRBD2 on 6 matching bases. V was trimmed by 2 bases and J by 5 bases, leaving 21 bases between them. The germline CDR1 and CDR2 sequences are MGHRA and YSYEKL. This CDR3 comprises 17 residues. CDR3 sequence: CASSQIPLLARSETQYF. The CDR3 nucleotides are TGCGCCAGCAGCCAAATCCCCTTGCTAGCGCGATCGGAGACCCAGTACTTC.

The chain is built from TRBV28 and TRBJ1-1, with a weak D call TRBD1 (6 bases). With 3 bases removed from V and 1 base from J, the gap between germline ends came to 9 bases. The CDR3 loop spans 14 amino acids. Per germline, CDR1 MDHEN and CDR2 SYDVKM. The CDR3 is CASSLGGGNTEAFF. The DNA for the CDR3 is TGTGCCAGCAGTTTGGGAGGGGGGAACACTGAAGCTTTCTTT.

This chain links TRBV5-4 with TRBJ2-7, with 16 bases aligning to TRBD2. Germline trimming cut 5 bases from V and 7 bases from J; bases unmatched to any gene: 9. This CDR3 is built from 16 residues. Germline assignment: CDR1 SGHNT and CDR2 YYREEE (reference sequence). The CDR3 bases are TGTGCCAGCAGACAGGGACTAGCGGGGGGGAATGGAGAGCAGTACTTC. Amino acids: CASRQGLAGGNGEQYF. Looking up the rest from reference TRBV5-4 and TRBJ2-7 gives the full variable domain: ETGVTQSPTHLIKTRGQQVTLRCSSQSGHNTVSWYQQALGQGPQFIFQYYREEENGRGNFPPRFSGLQFPNYSSELNVNALELDDSALYLCASRQGLAGGNGEQYFGPGTRLTVT.